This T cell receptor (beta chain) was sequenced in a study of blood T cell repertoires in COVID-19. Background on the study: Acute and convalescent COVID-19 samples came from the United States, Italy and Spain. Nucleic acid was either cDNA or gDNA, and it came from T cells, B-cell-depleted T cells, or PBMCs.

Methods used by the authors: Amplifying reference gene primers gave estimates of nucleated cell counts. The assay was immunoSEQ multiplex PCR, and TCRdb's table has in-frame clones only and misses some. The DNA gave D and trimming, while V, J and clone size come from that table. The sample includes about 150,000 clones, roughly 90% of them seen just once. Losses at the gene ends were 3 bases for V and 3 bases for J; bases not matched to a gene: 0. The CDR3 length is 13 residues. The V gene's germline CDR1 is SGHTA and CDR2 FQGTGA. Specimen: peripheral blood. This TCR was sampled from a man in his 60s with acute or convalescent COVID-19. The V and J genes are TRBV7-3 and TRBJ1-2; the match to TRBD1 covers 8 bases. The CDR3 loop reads CASSLGQDYGYTF. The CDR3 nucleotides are TGTGCCAGCAGCTTGGGACAGGACTATGGCTACACCTTC.